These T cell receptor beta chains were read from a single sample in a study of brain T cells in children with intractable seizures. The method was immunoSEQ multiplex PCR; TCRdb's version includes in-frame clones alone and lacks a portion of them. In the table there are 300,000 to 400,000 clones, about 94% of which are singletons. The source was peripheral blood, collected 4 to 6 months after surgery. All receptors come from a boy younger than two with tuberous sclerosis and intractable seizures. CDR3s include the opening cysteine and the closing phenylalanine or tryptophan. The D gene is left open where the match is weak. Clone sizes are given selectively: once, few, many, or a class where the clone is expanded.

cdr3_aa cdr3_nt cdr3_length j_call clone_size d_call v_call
CASSQGVSYTF TGTGCCAGCAGCCAGGGGGTTAGCTACACCTTC 11 TRBJ1-2 . . TRBV3-1/TRBV3-2
CASSPRAGGGTDTQYF TGTGCCAGCAGCCCTAGGGCCGGGGGGGGCACAGATACGCAGTATTTT 16 TRBJ2-3 . TRBD2 TRBV7-2
CASSFSTGTGDPYEQYF TGTGCCAGCAGTTTCTCGACCGGGACAGGGGATCCCTACGAGCAGTACTTC 17 TRBJ2-7 . TRBD1 TRBV28
CASSRGGFSNQPQHF TGTGCCAGCAGTCGTGGGGGGTTTAGCAATCAGCCCCAGCATTTT 15 TRBJ1-5 . . TRBV27
CASSLEGLSTDTQYF TGTGCCAGCAGCTTAGAAGGGCTGAGCACAGATACGCAGTATTTT 15 TRBJ2-3 . . TRBV13
CASSQLGTDTQYF TGTGCCAGCAGCCAGCTAGGAACAGATACGCAGTATTTT 13 TRBJ2-3 . . TRBV3-1/TRBV3-2
CASSGGGQPQHF TGTGCCAGCAGTGGTGGAGGGCAGCCCCAGCATTTT 12 TRBJ1-5 few . TRBV2
CASSIQGAGYTF TGTGCCAGTAGTATACAGGGAGCCGGCTACACCTTC 12 TRBJ1-2 once . TRBV19
CATQTFNGELFF TGTGCCACCCAAACATTCAACGGGGAGCTGTTTTTT 12 TRBJ2-2 . . TRBV2
CASSLAGTREETQYF TGTGCCAGCAGCTTAGCAGGTACCAGGGAAGAGACCCAGTACTTC 15 TRBJ2-5 . . TRBV7-2
CAISGTGRNTEAFF TGTGCCATCAGTGGGACAGGGCGGAACACTGAAGCTTTCTTT 14 TRBJ1-1 . TRBD1 TRBV10-3
CASSMDSSYNEQFF TGCGCCAGCAGCATGGACAGTTCCTACAATGAGCAGTTCTTC 14 TRBJ2-1 . . TRBV5-1
CASSFPRDRGSGELFF TGTGCCAGCAGCTTCCCCCGGGACAGGGGATCCGGGGAGCTGTTTTTT 16 TRBJ2-2 . TRBD1 TRBV7-8
CASSLLGPFNEQFF TGTGCCAGCAGCTTGTTGGGACCGTTTAATGAGCAGTTCTTC 14 TRBJ2-1 . . TRBV5-8
CASSRVTRSQETQYF TGTGCCAGCAGCCGAGTGACTAGGTCACAAGAGACCCAGTACTTC 15 TRBJ2-5 . . TRBV14
CASSLVYEQYF TGTGCCAGCAGCTTGGTATACGAGCAGTACTTC 11 TRBJ2-7 . . TRBV11-3
CASSGEGATGNTIYF TGTGCCAGCAGTGGGGAGGGGGCTACTGGAAACACCATATATTTT 15 TRBJ1-3 . TRBD1 TRBV2
CSVGQGSGEQYF TGCAGCGTTGGACAGGGCTCTGGCGAGCAGTACTTC 12 TRBJ2-7 once TRBD1 TRBV29-1
CASSQGAGAVQETQYF TGTGCCAGCAGCCAAGGGGCGGGGGCCGTCCAAGAGACCCAGTACTTC 16 TRBJ2-5 . . TRBV4-2
CASSLRQGARGYTF TGTGCCAGCAGCTTGAGACAGGGGGCGCGTGGCTACACCTTC 14 TRBJ1-2 . TRBD1 TRBV11-2
CAYLRLAGGQETQYF TGTGCCTACCTGCGGCTAGCGGGGGGTCAAGAGACCCAGTACTTC 15 TRBJ2-5 few TRBD2 TRBV5-4
CAWSVSGYGYTF TGTGCCTGGAGTGTTAGTGGATATGGCTACACCTTC 12 TRBJ1-2 . . TRBV30
CASSIEEGMGGYTF TGTGCCAGTAGTATAGAAGAGGGAATGGGTGGCTACACCTTC 14 TRBJ1-2 . . TRBV19
CASSEGETANYGYTF TGTGCCAGCAGCGAGGGTGAGACGGCTAACTATGGCTACACCTTC 15 TRBJ1-2 . . TRBV7-3
CASSRGSGHPQDTQYF TGTGCCAGCAGCCGAGGGAGCGGACATCCGCAGGATACGCAGTATTTT 16 TRBJ2-3 . . TRBV11-2
CASSYSSQGHQPQHF TGTGCCAGCAGTTACTCGTCGCAGGGACATCAGCCCCAGCATTTT 15 TRBJ1-5 few . TRBV6-2/TRBV6-3
CASSLQGINQPQHF TGTGCCAGCAGTTTACAGGGGATCAATCAGCCCCAGCATTTT 14 TRBJ1-5 . . TRBV27
CASSALATNEKLFF TGTGCCAGCAGCGCTTTGGCAACTAATGAAAAACTGTTTTTT 14 TRBJ1-4 . . TRBV5-6
CASSEPGGNGYTF TGTGCCAGCAGTGAACCAGGGGGCAATGGCTACACCTTC 13 TRBJ1-2 . TRBD1 TRBV6-1